Listed here are 27 T cell receptor beta chains from one sample, sequenced in a study of control samples from healthy donors and cancer patients. The assay was immunoSEQ multiplex PCR, and TCRdb's table has in-frame clones only and misses some. The repertoire consists of about 110,000 clones, with roughly nine tenths occurring once and the leading ten covering roughly 4.4%. The material sequenced was blood. The source is a human donor in good health. The donor label of this sample is uncertain.

V is TRBV27 and J is TRBJ2-2; the D is unclear. Looked up from germline, CDR1 is MNHEY and CDR2 is SMNVEV (reference sequence). The CDR3 contains 13 residues. The V end was cut by 4 bases, the J end by 7 bases, with 10 bases between. CDR3 in amino acids: CASSSYRGGELFF. DNA for the CDR3: TGTGCCAGCAGTTCCTACAGAGGCGGGGAGCTGTTTTTT.

This clone was found once. V usage is TRBV11-3 and J usage is TRBJ2-1; no reliable D call. The CDR3 consists of 13 residues. V lost 1 base and J 4 bases, leaving 5 bases between the germline ends. Germline CDR1 reads SGHNT; CDR2 reads YENEEA. The CDR3: CASSLGLYNEQFF. Here the CDR3 DNA reads TGTGCCAGCAGCTTAGGGCTGTACAATGAGCAGTTCTTC.

This chain uses TRBV29-1 with TRBJ1-4; 7 bases fit TRBD1. Germline V gives CDR1 SQVTM, CDR2 ANQGSEA. Trimming took 4 bases from V and 8 from J; bases not matched to a gene: 7. The CDR3 runs 13 residues. CDR3 DNA: TGCAGCGTTGCGGCAGGGGGTAGGGAAAAACTGTTTTTT. Translating gives CSVAAGGREKLFF.

The DNA of the CDR3 is TGTGCCAGTAGTACAGGACAGGGACAAACGAACACTGAAGCTTTCTTT. This encodes CASSTGQGQTNTEAFF. The J gene is TRBJ1-1, the V gene TRBV19, with 8 bases that match TRBD1. The V gene end was trimmed by 4 bases and the J gene end by 1 base; junction bases not matched to a gene: 8. Germline V lookup: CDR1 LNHDA, CDR2 SQIVND (reference sequence). The CDR3 is 16 amino acids.

This chain connects TRBV24-1 to TRBJ2-1; 10 nucleotides agree with TRBD2. The V segment lost 6 bases and the J segment 4 bases; nucleotides outside the gene matches: 2. CDR1 and CDR2 (germline): KGHDR, SFDVKD. The CDR3 has 14 amino acids. In nucleotides, the CDR3 is TGTGCCACCAGTCCTAGCGGGGGTTACAATGAGCAGTTCTTC. It specifies CATSPSGGYNEQFF.

This clone was seen at least ten times. This chain uses TRBV2 with TRBJ2-5; 8 positions match TRBD2. The CDR3 totals 15 residues. Germline V gene sequence: CDR1 SNHLY, CDR2 FYNNEI. The trim removed 7 bases at V and 0 bases at J, leaving 7 bases unmatched. The CDR3, as DNA: TGTGCCAGCACCCCCCAGCGGGGGAACCAAGAGACCCAGTACTTC. Translation gives CASTPQRGNQETQYF.

The V call is TRBV2, the J call TRBJ1-4; D possibly corresponds to TRBD1 (5 bases). Germline values: CDR1 SNHLY, CDR2 FYNNEI. There are 16 residues in the CDR3. V was trimmed by 1 base and J by 6 bases, leaving 15 bases between them. The CDR3, as DNA: TGTGCCAGCAGTGAAGTAGCGGGGGAGGAGGATGAAAAACTGTTTTTT. Encoded protein: CASSEVAGEEDEKLFF. Based on the CDR3 plus reference TRBV2 and TRBJ1-4, the full variable domain is EPEVTQTPSHQVTQMGQEVILRCVPISNHLYFYWYRQILGQKVEFLVSFYNNEISEKSEIFDDQFSVERPDGSNFTLKIRSTKLEDSAMYFCASSEVAGEEDEKLFFGSGTQLSVL.

The chain joins TRBV5-1 to TRBJ2-1, with 16 bases lining up with TRBD2. The germline CDR1 and CDR2 sequences are SGHRS and YFSETQ. This CDR3 has 19 residues. The V gene end was trimmed by 5 bases and the J gene end by 4 bases; junction bases not matched to a gene: 12. CDR3 protein: CASRSSPGLAGGIYNEQFF. The CDR3 DNA reads as TGCGCCAGCAGATCCTCACCGGGACTAGCGGGGGGGATATACAATGAGCAGTTCTTC.

CDR3 sequence reads: CATSDPSRVYGYTF. For the CDR3, the DNA is TGTGCCACCAGTGATCCTTCTAGGGTCTATGGCTACACCTTC. J is TRBJ1-2 and V is TRBV24-1; D call uncertain. Trimming removed 3 bases at V and 4 bases at J, with 11 bases between. This CDR3 spans 14 amino acids. Germline CDR1 KGHDR, CDR2 SFDVKD.

The V call is TRBV7-9, the J call TRBJ2-5, with 10 bases identical to TRBD1. The ends lost 7 bases at V and 5 bases at J; junction bases unmatched: 10. The V gene's germline CDR1 is SEHNR and CDR2 FQNEAQ (reference sequence). The CDR3 runs to 15 residues. The CDR3 here is CASTHRQGANETQYF. The DNA of the CDR3 is TGTGCCAGCACCCATCGACAGGGGGCGAATGAGACCCAGTACTTC.

This sequence joins TRBV19 and TRBJ1-5; tentatively, D is TRBD1 (5 bases). V was clipped by 6 bases and J by 2 bases, with 17 bases between them. Germline CDR1 LNHDA, CDR2 SQIVND (reference sequence). CDR3 length: 16 amino acids. The CDR3 nucleotides read TGTGCCAGTAGCTGGGACCACCTAGGAGGCAATCAGCCCCAGCATTTT. Residues: CASSWDHLGGNQPQHF.

This sequence joins TRBV5-8 and TRBJ2-7, with D possibly matching TRBD2 (7 bases). The CDR3 loop spans 13 amino acids. V lost 4 bases and J lost 2, with 10 bases in between. Germline V CDR1 and CDR2: SGHTS, YDEGEE. DNA for the CDR3: TGTGCCAGCAGCCCGGGGGGCCCCTACGAGCAGTACTTC. This sequence encodes CASSPGGPYEQYF.

The genes are TRBV20-1 and TRBJ2-3; D may be TRBD1 or TRBD2 (6 bases each). V lost 3 bases, J lost 0 bases, and 13 bases lay in between. The CDR3 runs to 15 residues. Germline assignment: CDR1 DFQATT and CDR2 SNEGSKA (reference sequence). The CDR3, as DNA: TGCAGTGCTAGTAAACAGGGAGGAAGCACAGATACGCAGTATTTT. It is translated as CSASKQGGSTDTQYF.

The J gene is TRBJ1-2, the V gene TRBV9; 8 bases line up with TRBD1. The V gene's germline CDR1 is SGDLS and CDR2 YYNGEE. V shed 3 bases and J 11 bases; nucleotides not matched to a gene: 15. The CDR3 totals 15 residues. CDR3 DNA sequence: TGTGCCAGCAGCGCCTGGGACAGGAGCATAGACGATTACACCTTC. Its translation: CASSAWDRSIDDYTF.

This rearrangement joins TRBV4-1 to TRBJ1-5; D remains ambiguous. The germline gives CDR1 MGHRA, CDR2 YSYEKL. This CDR3 has 16 amino acids. Trimming removed 0 bases at V and 0 bases at J, with 9 bases between. CDR3 sequence (DNA): TGCGCCAGCAGCCAAGATAGGGAGTATAGCAATCAGCCCCAGCATTTT. Its protein product is CASSQDREYSNQPQHF.

V is TRBV11-2 and J is TRBJ2-5; D is possibly TRBD1 (6 bases). The germline CDR1 and CDR2 sequences are SGHAT and FQNNGV. There are 14 residues in the CDR3. V lost 3 bases and J 1 base, leaving 9 bases between the germline ends. CDR3 region: CASSFRDTQETQYF. The CDR3, as DNA: TGTGCCAGCAGCTTCCGGGACACCCAAGAGACCCAGTACTTC. The complete variable domain, with remaining parts taken from reference TRBV11-2 and TRBJ2-5, reads EAGVAQSPRYKIIEKRQSVAFWCNPISGHATLYWYQQILGQGPKLLIQFQNNGVVDDSQLPKDRFSAERLKGVDSTLKIQPAKLEDSAVYLCASSFRDTQETQYFGPGTRLLVL.

This chain connects TRBV5-1 to TRBJ1-1; 7 nucleotides agree with TRBD1. Germline assignment: CDR1 SGHRS and CDR2 YFSETQ. J gave up 10 bases and V 4 bases, and 10 bases lay outside the gene matches. This CDR3 contains 13 residues. The CDR3 protein is CASSPDGQAAAFF. The CDR3 region has the DNA TGCGCCAGCAGCCCAGATGGACAGGCGGCAGCTTTCTTT.

The chain joins TRBV19 to TRBJ2-4; 10 bases agree with TRBD1. The CDR3 covers 15 residues. The V gene end was trimmed by 6 bases and the J gene end by 4 bases; junction bases not matched to a gene: 6. Germline CDR1 LNHDA, CDR2 SQIVND (reference sequence). CDR3 sequence (DNA): TGTGCCAGTAGCCCGGACAGGGGGATTAAAAACATTCAGTACTTC. It is translated as CASSPDRGIKNIQYF.

The J gene is TRBJ2-5, the V gene TRBV2; D uncertain. The CDR3 loop spans 17 amino acids. Germline assignment: CDR1 SNHLY and CDR2 FYNNEI. V shed 2 bases and J shed 1 base, with 17 bases lying between them. CDR3 region: CASSEYPSARSQETQYF. The CDR3 nucleotides read TGTGCCAGCAGTGAATACCCTTCTGCTCGTAGCCAAGAGACCCAGTACTTC. The full variable domain, rest sourced from reference TRBV2 and TRBJ2-5, is EPEVTQTPSHQVTQMGQEVILRCVPISNHLYFYWYRQILGQKVEFLVSFYNNEISEKSEIFDDQFSVERPDGSNFTLKIRSTKLEDSAMYFCASSEYPSARSQETQYFGPGTRLLVL.

A word on this clone: Different DNA sequences within this sample yield the same CDR3. The chain employs TRBV2 and TRBJ2-1; 7 nucleotides line up with TRBD1. The V gene's germline CDR1 is SNHLY and CDR2 FYNNEI. The CDR3 contains 17 residues. Trimming took 3 bases from V and 1 from J; bases not matched to a gene: 9. CDR3 in amino acids: CASSDGAGGGSYNEQFF. In DNA, the CDR3 is TGTGCCAGCAGTGACGGGGCAGGGGGTGGGTCCTACAATGAGCAGTTCTTC.

This chain joins TRBV2 and TRBJ1-2; no definite D call. The V gene lost 7 bases and the J gene lost 2 bases, with 5 bases spanning the gap. In germline, CDR1 is SNHLY, CDR2 FYNNEI. The CDR3 is 11 residues long. The CDR3 region is CASKQNYGYTF. The DNA for the CDR3 is TGTGCCAGCAAACAGAACTATGGCTACACCTTC.

This sequence joins TRBV30 and TRBJ1-2; D not resolved. Germline assignment: CDR1 GTSNPN and CDR2 SVGIG (reference sequence). V lost 0 bases, J lost 4 bases, and 9 bases lay in between. The CDR3 loop spans 13 amino acids. The CDR3 bases are TGTGCCTGGAGTGTGATAGGGCGCTATGGCTACACCTTC. This encodes CAWSVIGRYGYTF. The full variable domain, completed using reference TRBV30 and TRBJ1-2, is SQTIHQWPATLVQPVGSPLSLECTVEGTSNPNLYWYRQAAGRGLQLLFYSVGIGQISSEVPQNLSASRPQDRQFILSSKKLLLSDSGFYLCAWSVIGRYGYTFGSGTRLTVV.

The V gene is TRBV27, the J gene TRBJ1-6; no firm D call. Trimming left V 3 bases short and J 8 bases short, with 8 bases between. Germline V gives CDR1 MNHEY, CDR2 SMNVEV (reference sequence). The CDR3 has 13 amino acids. The CDR3 protein is CASSFKGYSPLHF. The DNA of the CDR3 is TGTGCCAGCAGTTTCAAGGGTTATTCACCCCTCCACTTT.

J is TRBJ2-5 and V is TRBV27; 9 nucleotides line up with TRBD1. Germline V gene sequence: CDR1 MNHEY, CDR2 SMNVEV (reference sequence). The J segment lost 5 bases and the V segment lost 9 bases, leaving 4 bases of the junction unmatched. The CDR3 has 12 residues. CDR3: CARRTGEETQYF. In nucleotides, the CDR3 is TGTGCCAGACGGACAGGGGAGGAGACCCAGTACTTC.

V gene TRBV5-8 combines with J gene TRBJ2-7; 7 bases agree with TRBD2. This CDR3 spans 17 amino acids. Losses at the gene ends were 3 bases for V and 0 bases for J; bases not matched to a gene: 12. Germline lookup yields CDR1 SGHTS and CDR2 YDEGEE. CDR3 loop: CASSSLGWGLSSYEQYF. The CDR3 bases are TGTGCCAGCAGCTCCCTTGGGTGGGGACTAAGCTCCTACGAGCAGTACTTC.

The chain uses TRBV6-2 or TRBV6-3 and TRBJ1-2; TRBD1 aligns across 8 bases. Trimming cost V 0 bases and J 8 bases; bases outside gene matches: 5. The CDR3 loop spans 14 amino acids. Germline V gene sequence: CDR1 MNHEY, CDR2 SVGEGT. CDR3 DNA sequence: TGTGCCAGCAGTTACTCCGGACAGGGCATGGGCTACACCTTC. Amino acid sequence: CASSYSGQGMGYTF.

CDR3 protein: CASAGQGNSPLHF. The CDR3 region has the DNA TGTGCCTCCGCGGGGCAGGGGAATTCACCCCTCCACTTT. The chain uses TRBV30 and TRBJ1-6, with a weak D call TRBD1 (6 bases). CDR3 size: 13 residues. Trimming took 7 bases from V and 7 from J, leaving 14 bases between them. CDR1 is GTSNPN and CDR2 is SVGIG in the germline V gene (reference sequence).